This T cell receptor (beta chain) was sequenced in a study of blood T cells in healthy people across ages (dated by TCRdb to between 2015 and 2017). In the study overall: In model experiments, roughly one uniquely barcoded TCR beta cDNA molecule per two T cells was captured by template switching. Age-related changes in TCR beta repertoire diversity were measured in the study by deep sequencing normalized with unique cDNA molecular identifiers. The donors were divided into four age groups: young (average around 15 years), middle-aged (about 41), aged (approximately 62) and long-lived (about 84). To avoid experimental bias, donors of different ages were randomly spread across the sequencing lanes. Two additional independent replicas of 1 million unique cDNA reads from the same blood draw were analyzed for two donors (one aged 18 to 30 and one aged 80 or older).

Systemically healthy Caucasian individuals from Russia, over 30 in total and aged about 6 to 95 years, were included as donors. Each donor gave ten milliliters of peripheral blood, drawn into EDTA-treated Vacutainer tubes. Ficoll-Paque density-gradient centrifugation was used to isolate PBMCs, with at least 7 million per sample. Trizol reagent was used to extract total RNA from the PBMCs, yielding at least 5.5 micrograms per sample. The percentages of naive CD45RAhigh/CD27high T cells were determined by flow cytometry on a PBMC aliquot from every donor. The paper as a whole reports these results and caveats: Since profiling was done on bulk unsorted PBMCs, naive and antigen-experienced compartments could not be conclusively compared. As age increased, observed TCR beta diversity per million T cells dropped in a roughly linear way, and a significant reduction was already evident by age 40. Observed TCR beta diversity correlated strongly with the percentage of naive T cells measured by flow cytometry. Donor CMV infection status was unknown, potentially confounding age-related changes in expanded clonotypes. Compared with the aged group, more naive CD4+ T cells, fewer expanded clones and increased TCR diversity were shown by the long-lived group, suggesting age selection. Estimates of total diversity based on one million sequenced T cells were considered lower bounds and underestimates.

Receptors were amplified or captured by 5' RACE. TCRdb records Illumina HiSeq 2500 as the sequencer. A second PCR of about 6 to 11 cycles was run with a J-beta primer mix and a sample-barcoded 5' primer. A template-switch 5' adaptor carrying 12 random nucleotides introduced a unique molecular identifier onto each TCR beta cDNA molecule. Each sample yielded at least 2.5 million CDR3-containing paired-end reads. First-strand cDNA synthesis was performed from all RNA using the Mint cDNA synthesis kit, with priming by a TRBC-specific oligonucleotide. After uracil-DNA glycosylase treatment, a first 18-cycle PCR used universal primers M1SS and BC2_uni_R on all cDNA. The study's own analysis went as follows. For normalization, 1 million high-quality reads, each with a distinct molecular identifier, were randomly selected from each sample. Reads with shared molecular identifiers were discarded instead of being binned into consensus sequences. MiTCR, run with a Q25 quality threshold and the strictest error-elimination algorithm, handled CDR3 identification, clonotype clustering and error correction. A nonparametric unseen species model with Euler transformation was used to estimate a lower bound on total TCR beta diversity. In-frame beta chains were kept once TCRdb had trimmed the public reads at Q25 with fastp and called clones with MiXCR. Here each entry gathers all rows of one CDR3 protein and keeps the most common genes and DNA. TCRdb's processing, not the authors', yielded these V and J calls. The sample contains about 650,000 distinct CDR3 sequences, approximately 31% of them found a single time. The ten largest clonotypes hold 15% to 17% of the sample.

This clonotype was observed a handful of times. Its binding antigen is unknown. Being one base from a much bigger clone, this may be a read error. Sequenced material: blood. This TCR was sampled from an elderly woman in good health. Donor details come from another sample of the same person, matched by shared clones.

The DNA sequence reads TGTGCCTGGAGTGCCAGAAAGGGGGACGAGCAGTACTTC. Its protein reads: CAWSARKGDEQYF. The sequence links TRBV30 to TRBJ2-7, with a weak D call of TRBD1 (6 bases match). Measured from the cysteine to the phenylalanine, the CDR3 is 13 residues long. This entry keeps only the CDR3 DNA: 39 bases, framed from base 1. Per the germline V gene (reference sequence), GTSNPN is the CDR1 and SVGIG is the CDR2. V lost 1 base and J lost 5 bases; the stretch between them is 12 bases long.